Listed below are T cell receptor beta chains from one sample, sequenced in a study of identifying expanded T cells in peripheral blood. The table came from immunoSEQ multiplex PCR; TCRdb's copy has only in-frame clones and leaves some out. The table lists around 120,000 clones, about 88% of them singletons, with less than 10% in the top ten. Material for sequencing was blood. These receptors were taken from a person aged 18 to 75 in good health. CDR3s include the opening cysteine and the closing phenylalanine or tryptophan. A D gene is named only where the DNA matches it firmly. Rows give clone size only sometimes, using once, few, many, or a class for an expanded clone.

abundance: -; d_gene: -; v_gene: TRBV19; j_gene: TRBJ2-5; CDR3nt: TGTGCCAGTAGTATAGAGGGGTCAACCCAAGAGACCCAGTACTTC; CDR3aa: CASSIEGSTQETQYF
abundance: -; d_gene: -; v_gene: TRBV5-6; j_gene: TRBJ1-1; CDR3nt: TGTGCCAGCAGTATCTCCTGGGGCATGAACACTGAAGCTTTCTTT; CDR3aa: CASSISWGMNTEAFF
abundance: -; d_gene: -; v_gene: TRBV7-9; j_gene: TRBJ2-7; CDR3nt: TGTGCCAGCAGCCCCCTAAACCCCTACGAGCAGTACTTC; CDR3aa: CASSPLNPYEQYF
abundance: -; d_gene: TRBD2; v_gene: TRBV7-6; j_gene: TRBJ2-5; CDR3nt: TGTGCCAGCAGCTCGAGGGGCGGGGGGGCCTTGGAGACCCAGTACTTC; CDR3aa: CASSSRGGGALETQYF
abundance: -; d_gene: TRBD1; v_gene: TRBV27; j_gene: TRBJ1-5; CDR3nt: TGTGCCAGTAGGGGACAGGGTCAGCCCCAGCATTTT; CDR3aa: CASRGQGQPQHF
abundance: -; d_gene: -; v_gene: TRBV18; j_gene: TRBJ2-5; CDR3nt: TGTGCCAGCTCACCAGGACACCAAGAGACCCAGTACTTC; CDR3aa: CASSPGHQETQYF
abundance: -; d_gene: -; v_gene: TRBV7-2; j_gene: TRBJ2-1; CDR3nt: TGTGCCAGCAGCTTAGCTCGAGTCAGGGGTCATGAGCAGTTCTTC; CDR3aa: CASSLARVRGHEQFF
abundance: -; d_gene: TRBD1; v_gene: TRBV18; j_gene: TRBJ1-1; CDR3nt: TGTGCCAGCTCACCTGACAGGGACACTGAAGCTTTCTTT; CDR3aa: CASSPDRDTEAFF
abundance: -; d_gene: TRBD1; v_gene: TRBV14; j_gene: TRBJ2-3; CDR3nt: TGTGCCAGCAGCCTTCCGGGACAGGGGGCAGATACGCAGTATTTT; CDR3aa: CASSLPGQGADTQYF
abundance: -; d_gene: -; v_gene: TRBV18; j_gene: TRBJ1-1; CDR3nt: TGTGCCAGCTCACCGGGCGGGGGGAACACTGAAGCTTTCTTT; CDR3aa: CASSPGGGNTEAFF
abundance: -; d_gene: -; v_gene: TRBV7-7; j_gene: TRBJ2-7; CDR3nt: TGTGCCAGCAGCCCTCGTAGGGATTTGGGCGAGCAGTACTTC; CDR3aa: CASSPRRDLGEQYF
abundance: -; d_gene: TRBD2; v_gene: TRBV7-2; j_gene: TRBJ2-5; CDR3nt: TGTGCCAGCTCCTCCCGGGGGGGTTGGGAGACCCAGTACTTC; CDR3aa: CASSSRGGWETQYF
abundance: -; d_gene: -; v_gene: TRBV7-2; j_gene: TRBJ1-2; CDR3nt: TGTGCCAGCAGGGGGCTGGATGGCTACACCTTC; CDR3aa: CASRGLDGYTF
abundance: -; d_gene: TRBD2; v_gene: TRBV15; j_gene: TRBJ2-3; CDR3nt: TGTGCCACCAGCAGGGTAGCGGGGGCTAACACAGATACGCAGTATTTT; CDR3aa: CATSRVAGANTDTQYF
abundance: -; d_gene: -; v_gene: TRBV27; j_gene: TRBJ2-5; CDR3nt: TGTGCCAGCAGTTTATCCGGGGATCGAGAGACCCAGTACTTC; CDR3aa: CASSLSGDRETQYF
abundance: -; d_gene: TRBD1; v_gene: TRBV2; j_gene: TRBJ1-5; CDR3nt: TGTGCCAGCCGAGGACAGGATCATAGCAATCAGCCCCAGCATTTT; CDR3aa: CASRGQDHSNQPQHF
abundance: few; d_gene: -; v_gene: TRBV5-1; j_gene: TRBJ1-1; CDR3nt: TGCGCCAGCAGCTCCCGAGACAGCTTGAACACTGAAGCTTTCTTT; CDR3aa: CASSSRDSLNTEAFF
abundance: -; d_gene: TRBD1; v_gene: TRBV7-8; j_gene: TRBJ1-2; CDR3nt: TGTGCCAGCAGCTTAAGGATCAGGGGGGGCGACGACTATGGCTACACCTTC; CDR3aa: CASSLRIRGGDDYGYTF
abundance: few; d_gene: -; v_gene: TRBV5-1; j_gene: TRBJ2-3; CDR3nt: TGCGCCAGCAGCTTTTCGGGGCTAGCCGCAGATACGCAGTATTTT; CDR3aa: CASSFSGLAADTQYF
abundance: -; d_gene: TRBD2; v_gene: TRBV18; j_gene: TRBJ2-2; CDR3nt: TGTGCCAGCTCGCCCGAGGCGGGAGGAGCCGGGGAGCTGTTTTTT; CDR3aa: CASSPEAGGAGELFF
abundance: -; d_gene: -; v_gene: TRBV28; j_gene: TRBJ2-6; CDR3nt: TGTGCCACCAGACAGGAGCTCCTTAGGGGGGCCAACGTCCTGACTTTC; CDR3aa: CATRQELLRGANVLTF
abundance: -; d_gene: TRBD1; v_gene: TRBV28; j_gene: TRBJ2-7; CDR3nt: TGTGCCAGCAGTTCGGGACAGGGGGCTTCCTACGAGCAGTACTTC; CDR3aa: CASSSGQGASYEQYF
abundance: -; d_gene: -; v_gene: TRBV29-1; j_gene: TRBJ2-7; CDR3nt: TGCAGCGTTGGGCAGGGTACCTACGAGCAGTACTTC; CDR3aa: CSVGQGTYEQYF
abundance: -; d_gene: TRBD1; v_gene: TRBV5-1; j_gene: TRBJ1-5; CDR3nt: TGCGCCAGCAGCCCCCAGGGGGAGAAGACACAGCCCCAGCATTTT; CDR3aa: CASSPQGEKTQPQHF
abundance: -; d_gene: -; v_gene: TRBV28; j_gene: TRBJ1-1; CDR3nt: TGTGCCAGCAGCACCTTGGTGGCGCCCGAAGCTTTCTTT; CDR3aa: CASSTLVAPEAFF
abundance: -; d_gene: -; v_gene: TRBV6-5; j_gene: TRBJ1-1; CDR3nt: TGTGCCAGCAGCCCCAACCGACAGGAAGCTTTCTTT; CDR3aa: CASSPNRQEAFF
abundance: -; d_gene: TRBD1; v_gene: TRBV4-3; j_gene: TRBJ1-2; CDR3nt: TGCGCCAGCAGCCTCGGACAGGAGGTTCCCTATGGCTACACCTTC; CDR3aa: CASSLGQEVPYGYTF